This T cell receptor beta chain was identified during a study of blood T cell repertoires in COVID-19. The V and J ends lost 0 bases and 1 base respectively, with 3 bases between them. Germline V lookup: CDR1 SGHAT, CDR2 FQNNGV. This CDR3 has 13 residues. Sequencing was performed with immunoSEQ multiplex PCR; in TCRdb, only in-frame clones are kept and a portion is missing. Altogether over 10,000 clones are present, about 80% being singletons, with the ten largest covering 40% to 45%. What was sequenced was peripheral blood. This chain connects TRBV11-2 to TRBJ1-1; no firm D call. This TCR derives from a woman older than 75 with acute or convalescent COVID-19. Here the CDR3 DNA reads TGTGCCAGCAGCTTAGACGGGAACACTGAAGCTTTCTTT. Translating it yields CASSLDGNTEAFF.